These T cell receptor beta chains were read from a single sample in a study of blood T cell repertoires in COVID-19. Assay: immunoSEQ multiplex PCR; the TCRdb copy retains only in-frame clones and omits some. Of 200,000 to 300,000 clones listed, around nine tenths were seen once; the top ten hold 2.6%. Material for sequencing was PBMCs or T cells enriched from blood (not recorded which). The receptors derive from a woman aged 18-29 years who had recovered from COVID-19. CDR3s include the opening cysteine and the closing phenylalanine or tryptophan. D genes are given only for firm matches. Size is stated for part of the rows, as once, few or many counts, or as a class when the clone is expanded.

clone_size	v_call	d_call	j_call	cdr3_nt	cdr3_aa
few	TRBV7-9	TRBD2	TRBJ2-3	TGTGCCAGCAGCTCGCCCGGACTAGCGGGGGACCTCACAGATACGCAGTATTTT	CASSSPGLAGDLTDTQYF
.	TRBV30	.	TRBJ1-4	TGTGCCTGGAGTGCGGGTTTGAGGAAGGGAGATGAAAAACTGTTTTTT	CAWSAGLRKGDEKLFF
.	TRBV7-8	.	TRBJ2-1	TGTGCCAGCAGCTCGCATCAGGGGTTCAATGAGCAGTTCTTC	CASSSHQGFNEQFF
.	TRBV27	.	TRBJ2-7	TGTGCCAGCAGTTTTACAGGGAACCACGAGCAGTACTTC	CASSFTGNHEQYF
once	TRBV19	.	TRBJ1-1	TGTGCCAGTACTATTCGACTTCTCACTGAAGCTTTCTTT	CASTIRLLTEAFF
.	TRBV3-1/TRBV3-2	.	TRBJ2-7	TGTGCCAGCCAAAAAAGACAGCATTCTTCCTACGAGCAGTACTTC	CASQKRQHSSYEQYF
.	TRBV5-4	.	TRBJ1-1	TGTGCCAGCAACGGACAGACAGGAACCTACACTGAAGCTTTCTTT	CASNGQTGTYTEAFF
.	TRBV5-6	TRBD2	TRBJ2-1	TGTGCCAGCAGCTTGGTTACTAGCGGGGGGTACAATGAGCAGTTCTTC	CASSLVTSGGYNEQFF
.	TRBV25-1	.	TRBJ1-4	TGTGCCAGCAGTGAATATCTAGGGGGGGGTGAAAAACTGTTTTTT	CASSEYLGGGEKLFF
.	TRBV5-1	TRBD2	TRBJ2-7	TGCGCCAGCAGCTTGGAGAGCGGGGTCCCTCCGCAGTACTTC	CASSLESGVPPQYF
.	TRBV7-2	.	TRBJ2-5	TGTGCCAGCAGCCCAAGCGGGTACCCAAAAGAGACCCAGTACTTC	CASSPSGYPKETQYF
.	TRBV11-2	.	TRBJ2-2	TGTGCCAGCAGATTCGGAGACACCGGGGAGCTGTTTTTT	CASRFGDTGELFF
few	TRBV4-1	.	TRBJ2-1	TGCGCCAGCAGCCAAGAGAAGGCGGAAAAAGCGAGTAATGAGCAGTTCTTC	CASSQEKAEKASNEQFF
.	TRBV9	.	TRBJ2-1	TGTGCCAGCAGCGGTACCGTAGGGGTATACAATGAGCAGTTCTTC	CASSGTVGVYNEQFF
.	TRBV27	.	TRBJ1-2	TGTGCCAGCAGTTTAAGGGGAACCAACTATGGCTACACCTTC	CASSLRGTNYGYTF
.	TRBV28	.	TRBJ2-7	TGTGCCAGCAGTTCGATGAACGAGATATACGAGCAGTACTTC	CASSSMNEIYEQYF
.	TRBV27	.	TRBJ2-7	TGTGCCAGCAGTTTCGGACAGACGTACGAGCAGTACTTC	CASSFGQTYEQYF
.	TRBV27	.	TRBJ2-1	TGTGCCAGCAGTTCGACAGGGAGGTACAATGAGCAGTTCTTC	CASSSTGRYNEQFF
.	TRBV2	.	TRBJ1-1	TGTGCCAGCAGTGAGGGGAGGGCTTTCTTT	CASSEGRAFF
.	TRBV7-2	.	TRBJ1-4	TGTGCCAGCAGCTTAGCCAGGGCGGCTAATGAAAAACTGTTTTTT	CASSLARAANEKLFF
.	TRBV9	TRBD1	TRBJ1-1	TGTGCCAGCAGCACCTCTGACAGGGGCAGCGCTGAAGCTTTCTTT	CASSTSDRGSAEAFF
.	TRBV28	TRBD1	TRBJ2-3	TGTGCCAGCACCATTGGGGGACAGGGGTTTACGCAGTATTTT	CASTIGGQGFTQYF